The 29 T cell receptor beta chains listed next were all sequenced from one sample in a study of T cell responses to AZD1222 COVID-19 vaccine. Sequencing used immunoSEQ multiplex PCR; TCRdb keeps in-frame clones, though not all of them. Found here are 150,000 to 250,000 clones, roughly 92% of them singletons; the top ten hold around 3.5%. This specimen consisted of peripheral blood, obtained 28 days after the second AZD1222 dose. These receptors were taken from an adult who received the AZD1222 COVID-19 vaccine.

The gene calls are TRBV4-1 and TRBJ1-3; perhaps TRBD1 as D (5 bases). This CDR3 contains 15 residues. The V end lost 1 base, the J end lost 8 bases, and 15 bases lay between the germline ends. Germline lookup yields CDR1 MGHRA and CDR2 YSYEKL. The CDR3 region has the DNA TGCGCCAGCAGCCAAGCTCGGGGTGGGACTGACACCATATATTTT. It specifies CASSQARGGTDTIYF.

CDR3 loop: CASSLGTGLYGYTF. In DNA form, the CDR3 reads TGTGCCAGCAGCCTCGGGACAGGGCTCTATGGCTACACCTTC. The V call is TRBV13, the J call TRBJ1-2; 9 bases are shared with TRBD1. Trimming removed 5 bases from V and 4 bases from J; junction bases left unmatched: 5. CDR1 PRHDT and CDR2 FYEKMQ come from the germline V gene (reference sequence). The CDR3 spans 14 residues.

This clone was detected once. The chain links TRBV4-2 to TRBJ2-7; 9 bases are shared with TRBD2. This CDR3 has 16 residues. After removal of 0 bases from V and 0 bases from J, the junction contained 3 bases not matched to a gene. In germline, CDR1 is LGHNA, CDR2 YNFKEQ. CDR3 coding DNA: TGTGCCAGCAGCCAAGAACTACTAGCGGGCTCCTACGAGCAGTACTTC. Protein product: CASSQELLAGSYEQYF.

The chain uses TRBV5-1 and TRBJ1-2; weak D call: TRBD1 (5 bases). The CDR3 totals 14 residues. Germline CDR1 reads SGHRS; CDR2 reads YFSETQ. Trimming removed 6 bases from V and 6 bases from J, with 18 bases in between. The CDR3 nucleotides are TGCGCCAGCACCTCACCCGGGGGTTCTGATGGCTACACCTTC. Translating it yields CASTSPGGSDGYTF.

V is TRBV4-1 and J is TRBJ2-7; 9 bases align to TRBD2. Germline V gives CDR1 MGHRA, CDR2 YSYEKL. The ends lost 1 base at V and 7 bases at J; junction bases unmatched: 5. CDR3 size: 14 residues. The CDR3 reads CASSQVAGENEQYF. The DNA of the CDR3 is TGCGCCAGCAGCCAAGTAGCGGGAGAGAATGAGCAGTACTTC.

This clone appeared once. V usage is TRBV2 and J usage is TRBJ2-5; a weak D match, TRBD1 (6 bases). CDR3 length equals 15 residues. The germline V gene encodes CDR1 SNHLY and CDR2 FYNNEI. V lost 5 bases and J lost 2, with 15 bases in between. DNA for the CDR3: TGTGCCAGCAGTTACTCTACAGGGCCTCAAGAGACCCAGTACTTC. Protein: CASSYSTGPQETQYF.

The CDR3 spells CASSPQTGSERSPLHF. The DNA of the CDR3 is TGCGCCAGCAGCCCTCAAACAGGGTCAGAAAGATCACCCCTCCACTTT. V and J are TRBV5-1 and TRBJ1-6; TRBD1 might be the D (6 bases). The CDR3 extends over 16 amino acids. Trimming stripped 4 bases from V and 10 bases from J, with 21 bases between. Germline CDR1 and CDR2: SGHRS and YFSETQ.

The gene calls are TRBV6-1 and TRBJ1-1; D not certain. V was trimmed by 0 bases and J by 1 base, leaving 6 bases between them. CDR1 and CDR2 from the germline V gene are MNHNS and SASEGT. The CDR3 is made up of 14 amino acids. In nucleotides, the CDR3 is TGTGCCAGCAGTGAAGCGCACAGGAACACTGAAGCTTTCTTT. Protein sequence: CASSEAHRNTEAFF.

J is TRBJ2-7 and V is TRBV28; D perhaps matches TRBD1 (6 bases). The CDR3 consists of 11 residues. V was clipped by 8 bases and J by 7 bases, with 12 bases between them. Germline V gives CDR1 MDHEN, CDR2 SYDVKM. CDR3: CASQQGREQYF. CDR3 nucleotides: TGTGCCAGCCAACAGGGTCGGGAGCAGTACTTC.

CDR3 DNA sequence: TGTGCCAGCAGCACGGGACAGGTAGCCTACGAGCAGTACTTC. It codes for CASSTGQVAYEQYF. This rearrangement joins TRBV9 to TRBJ2-7; 8 positions match TRBD1. The germline gives CDR1 SGDLS, CDR2 YYNGEE. V lost 4 bases, J lost 2 bases, and 5 bases stayed unmatched. The CDR3 consists of 14 residues.

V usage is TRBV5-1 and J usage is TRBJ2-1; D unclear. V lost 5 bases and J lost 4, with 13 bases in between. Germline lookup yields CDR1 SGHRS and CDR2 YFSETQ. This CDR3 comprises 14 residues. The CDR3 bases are TGCGCCAGCAGGCCAGGTCTAAATTACAATGAGCAGTTCTTC. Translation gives CASRPGLNYNEQFF.

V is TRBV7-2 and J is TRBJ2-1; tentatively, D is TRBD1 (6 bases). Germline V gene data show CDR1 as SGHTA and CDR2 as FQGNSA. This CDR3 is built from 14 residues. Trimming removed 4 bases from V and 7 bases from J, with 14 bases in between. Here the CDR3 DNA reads TGTGCCAGCAGCTACCTACAGGGAACGAATGAGCAGTTCTTC. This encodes CASSYLQGTNEQFF.

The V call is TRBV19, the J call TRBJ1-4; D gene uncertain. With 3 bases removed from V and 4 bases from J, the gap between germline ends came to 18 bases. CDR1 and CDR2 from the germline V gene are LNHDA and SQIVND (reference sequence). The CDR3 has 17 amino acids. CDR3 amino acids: CASSIPHYSPGNEKLFF. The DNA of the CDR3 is TGTGCCAGTAGTATTCCCCACTACAGCCCGGGTAATGAAAAACTGTTTTTT.

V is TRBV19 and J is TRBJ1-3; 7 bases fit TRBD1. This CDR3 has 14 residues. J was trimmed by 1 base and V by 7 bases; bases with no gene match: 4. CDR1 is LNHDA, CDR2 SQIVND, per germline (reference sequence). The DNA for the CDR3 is TGTGCCAGTACCGTGACAGGGTCTGGAAACACCATATATTTT. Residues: CASTVTGSGNTIYF.

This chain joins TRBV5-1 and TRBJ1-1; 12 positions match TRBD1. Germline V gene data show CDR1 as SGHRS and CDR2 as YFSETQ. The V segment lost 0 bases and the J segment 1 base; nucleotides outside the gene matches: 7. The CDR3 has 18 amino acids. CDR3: CASSLEPGQGASNTEAFF. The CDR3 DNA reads TGCGCCAGCAGCTTGGAACCGGGACAGGGGGCGTCGAACACTGAAGCTTTCTTT.

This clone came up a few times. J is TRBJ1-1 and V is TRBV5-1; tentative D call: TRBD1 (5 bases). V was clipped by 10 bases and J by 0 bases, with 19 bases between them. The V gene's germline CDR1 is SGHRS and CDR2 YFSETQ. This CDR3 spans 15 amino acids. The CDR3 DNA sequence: TGCGCCTCCGGGCGGGGCGAGGGAATGAACACTGAAGCTTTCTTT. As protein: CASGRGEGMNTEAFF. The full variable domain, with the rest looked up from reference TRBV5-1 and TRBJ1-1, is KAGVTQTPRYLIKTRGQQVTLSCSPISGHRSVSWYQQTPGQGLQFLFEYFSETQRNKGNFPGRFSGRQFSNSRSEMNVSTLELGDSALYLCASGRGEGMNTEAFFGQGTRLTVV.

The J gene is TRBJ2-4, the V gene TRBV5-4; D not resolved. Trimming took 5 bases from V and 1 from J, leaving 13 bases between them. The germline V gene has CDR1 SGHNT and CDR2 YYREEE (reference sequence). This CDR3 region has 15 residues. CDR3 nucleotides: TGTGCCAGCAGTTCTGTCGGCATGGCCAAAAACATTCAGTACTTC. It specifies CASSSVGMAKNIQYF.

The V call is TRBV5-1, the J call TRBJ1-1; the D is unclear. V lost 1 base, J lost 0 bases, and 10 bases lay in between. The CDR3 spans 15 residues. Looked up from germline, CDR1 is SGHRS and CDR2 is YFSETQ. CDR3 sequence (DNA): TGCGCCAGCAGCTTGAACATCGGCCTGAACACTGAAGCTTTCTTT. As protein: CASSLNIGLNTEAFF.

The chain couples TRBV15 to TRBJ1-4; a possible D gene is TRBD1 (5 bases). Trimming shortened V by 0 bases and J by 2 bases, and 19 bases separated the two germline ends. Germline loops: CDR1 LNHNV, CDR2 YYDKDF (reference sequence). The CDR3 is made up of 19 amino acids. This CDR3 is CATSRDAHAAGTTNEKLFF. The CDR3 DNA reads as TGTGCCACCAGCAGAGATGCCCATGCGGCCGGGACGACTAATGAAAAACTGTTTTTT.

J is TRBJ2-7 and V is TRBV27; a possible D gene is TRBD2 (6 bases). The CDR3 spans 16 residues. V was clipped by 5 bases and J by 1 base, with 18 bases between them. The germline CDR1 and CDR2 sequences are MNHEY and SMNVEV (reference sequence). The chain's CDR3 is CASSPAGGSGSYEQYF. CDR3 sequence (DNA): TGTGCCAGCAGTCCCGCTGGGGGGTCGGGATCCTACGAGCAGTACTTC.

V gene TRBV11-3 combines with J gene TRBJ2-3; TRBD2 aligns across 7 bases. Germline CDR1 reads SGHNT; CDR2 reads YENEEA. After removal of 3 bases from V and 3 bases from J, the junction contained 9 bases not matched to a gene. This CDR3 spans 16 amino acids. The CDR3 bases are TGTGCCAGCAGCTTGGGGCGGCGGGAGAGAACAGATACGCAGTATTTT. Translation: CASSLGRRERTDTQYF.

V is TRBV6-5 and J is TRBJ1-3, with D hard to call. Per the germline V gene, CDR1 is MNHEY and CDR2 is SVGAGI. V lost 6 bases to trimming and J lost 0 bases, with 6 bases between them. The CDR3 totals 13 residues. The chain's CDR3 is CASRAASGNTIYF. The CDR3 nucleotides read TGTGCCAGCAGGGCCGCCTCTGGAAACACCATATATTTT.

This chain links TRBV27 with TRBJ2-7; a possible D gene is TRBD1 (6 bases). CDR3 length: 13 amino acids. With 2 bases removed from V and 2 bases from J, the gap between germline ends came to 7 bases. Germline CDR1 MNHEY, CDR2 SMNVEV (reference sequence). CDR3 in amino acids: CASSLGTPYEQYF. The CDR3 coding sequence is TGTGCCAGCAGTTTAGGGACACCCTACGAGCAGTACTTC.

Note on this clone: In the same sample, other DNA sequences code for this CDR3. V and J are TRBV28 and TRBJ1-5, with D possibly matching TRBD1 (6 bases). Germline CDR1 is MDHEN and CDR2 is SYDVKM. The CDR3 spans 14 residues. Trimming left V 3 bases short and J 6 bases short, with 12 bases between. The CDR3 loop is CASSLGGSGQPQHF. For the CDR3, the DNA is TGTGCCAGCAGTTTGGGGGGCTCGGGTCAGCCCCAGCATTTT.

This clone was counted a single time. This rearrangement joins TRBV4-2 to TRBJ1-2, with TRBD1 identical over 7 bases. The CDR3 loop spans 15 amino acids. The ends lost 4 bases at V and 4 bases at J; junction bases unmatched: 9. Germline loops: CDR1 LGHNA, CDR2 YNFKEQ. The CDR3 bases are TGTGCCAGCAGCCGAACGCGACAGGGTTTCTATGGCTACACCTTC. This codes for CASSRTRQGFYGYTF.

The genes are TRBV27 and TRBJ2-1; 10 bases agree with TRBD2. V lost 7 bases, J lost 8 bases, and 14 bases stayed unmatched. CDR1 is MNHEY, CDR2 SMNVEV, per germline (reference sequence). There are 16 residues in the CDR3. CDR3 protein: CASIPGVGLAVHEQFF. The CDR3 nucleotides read TGTGCCAGCATCCCTGGGGTCGGACTAGCGGTACATGAGCAGTTCTTC.

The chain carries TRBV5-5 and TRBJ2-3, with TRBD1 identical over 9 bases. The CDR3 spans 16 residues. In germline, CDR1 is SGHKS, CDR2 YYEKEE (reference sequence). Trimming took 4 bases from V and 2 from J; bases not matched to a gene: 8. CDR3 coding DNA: TGTGCCAGCAGCCGGGGACAGGGACTATTCACAGATACGCAGTATTTT. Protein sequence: CASSRGQGLFTDTQYF.

The CDR3, as DNA: TGTGCCAGCAGCCGCGGGACAGAATGGGCCAAAAACATTCAGTACTTC. This codes for CASSRGTEWAKNIQYF. V usage is TRBV5-4 and J usage is TRBJ2-4; possibly TRBD1 for D (7 bases). V dropped 4 bases and J dropped 1 base, with 15 bases sitting between them. Germline CDR1 SGHNT, CDR2 YYREEE (reference sequence). CDR3 length: 16 residues.

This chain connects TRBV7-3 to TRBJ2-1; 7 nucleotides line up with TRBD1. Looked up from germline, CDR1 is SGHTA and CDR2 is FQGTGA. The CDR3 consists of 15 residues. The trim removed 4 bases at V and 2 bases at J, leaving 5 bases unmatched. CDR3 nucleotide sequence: TGTGCCAGCAGCTCCGGGACAGAACCCTACAATGAGCAGTTCTTC. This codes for CASSSGTEPYNEQFF.